A single T cell receptor beta chain is shown here with its context. Authors' processing steps: Estimates of nucleated cell counts were drawn from the amplification of reference gene primers. Sequencing was performed with immunoSEQ multiplex PCR; in TCRdb, only in-frame clones are kept and a portion is missing. From that table come the V and J calls and clone size; the DNA was used to work out D and trimming. Here the sample spans 240,000 or so clones, around 86% being singletons. This entry comes from a study of blood T cell repertoires in COVID-19. Trimming shortened V by 4 bases and J by 0 bases, and 15 bases separated the two germline ends. Germline V gene lookup returns CDR1 SGHRS and CDR2 YFSETQ. The CDR3 covers 16 residues.

V is TRBV5-1 and J is TRBJ2-3, with a tentative D call TRBD2 (7 bases). The sample was peripheral blood. The receptor comes from a woman aged 55 to 70 with active or convalescent COVID-19. The CDR3 spells CASSPRGGPSTDTQYF. In DNA form, the CDR3 reads TGCGCCAGCAGCCCTAGGGGGGGCCCAAGCACAGATACGCAGTATTTT.